The 31 T cell receptor beta chains below were found in one sample sequenced in a study of immune characterization of retroperitoneal liposarcoma (dated by TCRdb to the late 2010s). The library was built by means of PCR. The reads were generated on a NextSeq 500. TCRdb trimmed the raw reads at Q25, called clones with MiXCR and kept productive beta chains. Entries are consolidated by CDR3 protein sequence, retaining the most common genes and DNA. The sample table lists about 11,000 distinct CDR3 sequences, roughly half of them with a count of one. The leading ten clones occupy about 10% of the sample. Sequencing was carried out using tumor tissue. These TCRs come from a female donor with retroperitoneal liposarcoma.

V gene TRBV6-1 combines with J gene TRBJ2-3, with 11 bases fitting TRBD2. V dropped 5 bases and J dropped 5; count of bases not matched to a gene: 9. CDR1 is MNHNS, CDR2 SASEGT, per germline. CDR3 length: 16 residues. DNA of the CDR3: TGTGCCAGCAGTCGCGGGCCTAGCGGGGGGTTAGATACGCAGTATTTT. Its protein is CASSRGPSGGLDTQYF.

By share of the sample, this clonotype is medium-sized. Its ends do not fully match the called genes, so a read error is possible. This rearrangement joins TRBV6-5 to TRBJ2-5; D unresolved. Looked up from germline, CDR1 is MNHEY and CDR2 is SVGAGI. This CDR3 is built from 14 residues. The CDR3 region is CASSYSRRQETQDF. As DNA, the CDR3 is TGTGCCAGCAGTTACTCCCGCAGGCAAGAGACCCAGGACTTC.

V usage is TRBV7-2 and J usage is TRBJ2-4; no reliable D call. Near its end, the DNA agrees better with TRBJ2-1, so the J call may be wrong. The germline CDR1 and CDR2 sequences are SGHTA and FQGNSA. The CDR3 has 13 amino acids. The CDR3 spells CASSLGAEETQFF. The CDR3 DNA follows: TGTGCCAGCAGCTTAGGGGCCGAGGAGACCCAGTTCTTC.

Points on this clonotype: This may come from a read error, since a much larger clone is one base off. V and J are TRBV6-6 and TRBJ2-4; 8 bases align to TRBD1. The germline V gene has CDR1 MNHNY and CDR2 SVGAGI (reference sequence). Trimming took 0 bases from V and 13 from J; bases not matched to a gene: 5. The CDR3 loop spans 13 amino acids. The CDR3 is CASSYSDRGEQYF. The CDR3 DNA sequence: TGTGCCAGCAGTTACTCCGACAGGGGTGAGCAGTACTTC.

The chain employs TRBV6-5 and TRBJ2-1; a possible D gene is TRBD2 (5 bases). Germline V gene sequence: CDR1 MNHEY, CDR2 SVGAGI. This CDR3 spans 16 amino acids. V was cut by 4 bases and J by 10 bases, with 23 bases left in between. The CDR3 nucleotides read TGTGCCAGCAGTTCCCGTTTGAGGGAGCCCCCTCCCGAGCAGTTCTTC. Amino acids: CASSSRLREPPPEQFF.

The V call is TRBV7-2, the J call TRBJ2-3; weak D call: TRBD2 (6 bases). Per germline, CDR1 SGHTA and CDR2 FQGNSA. CDR3 size: 14 residues. The V end was cut by 3 bases, the J end by 4 bases, with 11 bases between. The CDR3 loop reads CASSFGSGADTQYF. The CDR3 DNA reads as TGTGCCAGCAGCTTCGGATCGGGAGCAGATACGCAGTATTTT.

The chain couples TRBV6-5 to TRBJ2-1; 10 bases are a match to TRBD1. The length of the CDR3 is 16 residues. The V gene end was trimmed by 5 bases and the J gene end by 2 bases; junction bases not matched to a gene: 6. Germline V gives CDR1 MNHEY, CDR2 SVGAGI. Here the CDR3 DNA reads TGTGCCAGCAGTAGGACAGGGGGTGCCCCCTACAATGAGCAGTTCTTC. Residues: CASSRTGGAPYNEQFF.

This clonotype was found a few times. V and J are TRBV6-5 and TRBJ2-1; 16 bases align to TRBD2. Germline V CDR1 and CDR2: MNHEY, SVGAGI. Trimming cost V 5 bases and J 11 bases; bases outside gene matches: 9. The CDR3 runs to 16 residues. Written as DNA, the CDR3 is TGTGCCAGCAGTACCACTGGGACTAGCGGGAGGGCCCAGCAGTTCTTC. Translation gives CASSTTGTSGRAQQFF.

The J gene is TRBJ2-5, the V gene TRBV5-1, with D possibly being TRBD1 (6 bases). The assigned J gene may be wrong: the sequence end matches TRBJ2-1 better. The CDR3 has 16 residues. The germline V gene has CDR1 SGHRS and CDR2 YFSETQ. The CDR3 region is CASSLGDRSFTDEQFF. CDR3 DNA sequence: TGCGCCAGCAGCTTGGGCGACAGGAGTTTTACGGATGAGCAGTTCTTC.

This clonotype was seen a handful of times. J is TRBJ2-1 and V is TRBV6-1; maybe TRBD1 (6 bases). The DNA end lines up better with TRBJ2-7; the J call may be wrong. The germline V gene encodes CDR1 MNHNS and CDR2 SASEGT. This CDR3 is 15 amino acids long. CDR3 in DNA: TGTGCCAGCAGTGCCGGACAGTCGTTTTCCTACGAGCAGTACTTC. Its translation is CASSAGQSFSYEQYF.

This clonotype is deemed medium-sized. The genes are TRBV24-1 and TRBJ2-1, with D perhaps matching TRBD2 (5 bases). The end of the DNA aligns better with TRBJ2-7, so the J call may be wrong. The CDR3 contains 12 residues. Looked up from germline, CDR1 is KGHDR and CDR2 is SFDVKD. This CDR3 is CATSDSRDEQYF. For the CDR3, the DNA is TGTGCCACCAGTGATTCGCGGGACGAGCAGTACTTC.

The sample holds one count of this clonotype. This chain joins TRBV24-1 and TRBJ2-3, with 13 bases identical to TRBD2. Gene TRBJ2-7 matches the end of the DNA better, so the J call may be wrong. Germline CDR1 reads KGHDR; CDR2 reads SFDVKD. The CDR3 loop spans 16 amino acids. Here the CDR3 reads CATSDRGLAGENEQYF. The CDR3 DNA is TGTGCCACCAGTGATCGAGGACTAGCGGGAGAGAATGAGCAGTACTTC.

This clonotype appeared a few times. This chain uses TRBV6-1 with TRBJ2-3; a weak D match, TRBD1 (5 bases). The V and J ends lost 6 bases and 4 bases respectively, with 14 bases between them. Germline assignment: CDR1 MNHNS and CDR2 SASEGT. This CDR3 comprises 14 residues. CDR3 DNA sequence: TGTGCCAGCAGAGGGGCGCTTGGGGCAGATACGCAGTATTTT. Protein product: CASRGALGADTQYF.

Regarding this clonotype: An end of the junction does not agree with germline; a read error may underlie this. The chain recombines TRBV6-1 with TRBJ1-6; D is possibly TRBD1 (6 bases). The germline gives CDR1 MNHNS, CDR2 SASEGT. This CDR3 region has 14 residues. The CDR3 DNA follows: TGTGCCAGCAGTGAACGGGGGCGGAATTCCCCCCTCCACTTT. This gives the protein CASSERGRNSPLHF.

This sequence joins TRBV6-1 and TRBJ2-1, with 8 bases that match TRBD1. V dropped 3 bases and J dropped 10; count of bases not matched to a gene: 11. This CDR3 is built from 15 residues. Germline CDR1 is MNHNS and CDR2 is SASEGT. The CDR3: CASSDGTGRGWEQFF. In DNA form, the CDR3 reads TGTGCCAGCAGTGACGGGACAGGTAGAGGATGGGAGCAGTTCTTC.

The chain employs TRBV7-2 and TRBJ2-1; a weak D match, TRBD2 (6 bases). The assigned J gene may be wrong: the sequence end matches TRBJ2-7 better. In germline, CDR1 is SGHTA, CDR2 FQGNSA. The length of the CDR3 is 15 residues. In DNA form, the CDR3 reads TGTGCCAGCAGCTTTCCCGGCTCGGGGGTGGATGAGCAGTACTTC. As protein: CASSFPGSGVDEQYF.

V and J are TRBV11-1 and TRBJ2-4; D could derive from TRBD1 or TRBD2 (5 bases each). The J call is doubtful: the DNA matches TRBJ2-7 better. CDR1 SGHAT and CDR2 FQDESV come from the germline V gene (reference sequence). CDR3 length equals 15 residues. Here the CDR3 reads CASSLVRGDSYEQYF. DNA of the CDR3: TGTGCCAGCAGCTTAGTTCGGGGCGACTCCTACGAGCAGTACTTC.

The V call is TRBV12-3 or TRBV12-4, the J call TRBJ2-5; 7 nucleotides line up with TRBD2. TRBJ2-1 matches the DNA end more closely, so the J call is doubtful. This CDR3 spans 12 amino acids. The CDR3 nucleotides read TGTGCCAGCACCGCGGCGGGAGAGACCCAGTTCTTC. This encodes CASTAAGETQFF.

This clonotype is termed medium-sized. This rearrangement joins TRBV6-1 to TRBJ2-5; TRBD1 matches at 12 bases. The CDR3 is 16 residues long. V lost 6 bases and J lost 5; bases outside the gene matches: 10. Germline-derived CDR1 and CDR2 are MNHNS and SASEGT. CDR3 in DNA: TGTGCCAGCAGCGCCCGGGACAGGGGGCTAAGGGAGACCCAGTACTTC. As protein: CASSARDRGLRETQYF.

The CDR3 region is CASSLGQVSYNEQYF. The CDR3 bases are TGTGCCAGCAGCTTAGGGCAGGTTTCCTACAATGAGCAGTACTTC. The rearrangement uses TRBV11-2 and TRBJ2-1, with no clear D. The J call may be incorrect, as the DNA end agrees better with TRBJ2-7. This CDR3 contains 15 residues. Germline CDR1 SGHAT, CDR2 FQNNGV.

By sample fraction, this clonotype is medium-sized. The rearrangement uses TRBV6-1 and TRBJ2-5; D is perhaps TRBD1 (6 bases). The DNA end favors TRBJ2-7, so the J call may be wrong. Germline CDR1 is MNHNS and CDR2 is SASEGT. The CDR3 is made up of 14 amino acids. Here the CDR3 DNA reads TGTGCCAGCAGTGAGACAGGCCACTCCTACGAGCAGTACTTC. Translation gives CASSETGHSYEQYF.

The V call is TRBV27, the J call TRBJ2-1, with D perhaps matching TRBD2 (6 bases). The CDR3 is 14 amino acids. The V gene lost 5 bases and the J gene lost 4 bases, with 12 bases spanning the gap. CDR1 and CDR2 from the germline V gene are MNHEY and SMNVEV (reference sequence). The CDR3 DNA sequence: TGTGCCAGCAGTGTTGGAGGGGTGTACAATGAGCAGTTCTTC. Amino acids: CASSVGGVYNEQFF.

This clonotype was seen more than once but under ten times. V and J are TRBV7-9 and TRBJ2-1; D call uncertain. CDR1 and CDR2 (germline): SEHNR, FQNEAQ (reference sequence). The CDR3 has 13 residues. The V end lost 6 bases, the J end lost 7 bases, and 13 bases lay between the germline ends. CDR3 sequence: CASSHERSNEQFF. CDR3 nucleotides: TGTGCCAGCAGTCACGAACGGTCAAATGAGCAGTTCTTC.

This clonotype was seen ten or more times. J is TRBJ2-3 and V is TRBV7-2; no clear D. Trimming left V 6 bases short and J 4 bases short, with 14 bases between. The CDR3 consists of 14 residues. Germline V CDR1 and CDR2: SGHTA, FQGNSA. The CDR3 nucleotides are TGTGCCAGCAGTTCAAGGGCCACATCAGATACGCAGTATTTT. It encodes CASSSRATSDTQYF.

V gene TRBV6-6 combines with J gene TRBJ1-2; D not certain. The germline gives CDR1 MNHNY, CDR2 SVGAGI (reference sequence). V shed 0 bases and J shed 2 bases, with 16 bases lying between them. The CDR3 runs to 17 residues. The CDR3 coding sequence is TGTGCCAGCAGTTACTCGATAGTATCTTCCAGGAACTATGGCTACACCTTC. It is translated as CASSYSIVSSRNYGYTF.

By share, this clonotype counts as medium-sized. The V call is TRBV28, the J call TRBJ2-1; D unclear. From germline, CDR1 is MDHEN and CDR2 SYDVKM. The CDR3 loop spans 14 amino acids. V shed 3 bases and J shed 10 bases, with 16 bases lying between them. CDR3 in DNA: TGTGCCAGCAGTTTCGGCGGTCCTCAGGCCGAGCAGTTCTTC. Its translation: CASSFGGPQAEQFF.

The V call is TRBV6-1, the J call TRBJ2-1; weak D call: TRBD1 (5 bases). The closer fit of TRBJ2-7 to the DNA end suggests the J call may be wrong. The V gene's germline CDR1 is MNHNS and CDR2 SASEGT. The CDR3 runs 13 residues. The CDR3 loop reads CASKRGSYNEQYF. The CDR3, as DNA: TGTGCCAGCAAAAGGGGTTCCTACAATGAGCAGTACTTC.

The chain joins TRBV6-1 to TRBJ2-1; D might be TRBD2 (6 bases). CDR3 length equals 13 residues. Trimming shortened V by 8 bases and J by 8 bases, and 16 bases separated the two germline ends. Looked up from germline, CDR1 is MNHNS and CDR2 is SASEGT. The CDR3 DNA follows: TGTGCCAGCGGGCACGGCGGGACCTATGAGCAGTTCTTC. Translated: CASGHGGTYEQFF.

A word on this clonotype: One end of the junction does not line up with germline, which may come from a read error. This rearrangement joins TRBV10-2 to TRBJ1-6; D not certain. CDR3 length equals 12 residues. Germline V lookup: CDR1 WSHSY, CDR2 SAAADI. The CDR3 DNA is TGCGCCAGCAGTGCACAATATTCCCCCCTCCACTTT. Translation: CASSAQYSPLHF.

CDR3 sequence (DNA): TGTGCCATCAGAGAGAATACAGGGAGAACCTACAATGAGCAGTTCTTC. This sequence encodes CAIRENTGRTYNEQFF. The chain carries TRBV10-3 and TRBJ2-1; a possible D gene is TRBD1 (6 bases). Trimming removed 6 bases from V and 2 bases from J, with 17 bases in between. The CDR3 covers 16 residues. Germline lookup yields CDR1 ENHRY and CDR2 SYGVKD.

Relative to its sample, this clonotype is medium-sized. In nucleotides, the CDR3 is TGTGCCAGCAGCCCAGGCGGGAGCAGGGCCATTCAGTACTTC. Residues: CASSPGGSRAIQYF. The genes are TRBV7-2 and TRBJ2-4, with TRBD2 matching 7 bases. J gave up 9 bases and V 5 bases, and 10 bases lay outside the gene matches. Germline V CDR1 and CDR2: SGHTA, FQGNSA. The CDR3 is made up of 14 amino acids. Complete variable domain (other parts from reference TRBV7-2 and TRBJ2-4): GAGVSQSPSNKVTEKGKDVELRCDPISGHTALYWYRQSLGQGLEFLIYFQGNSAPDKSGLPSDRFSAERTGGSVSTLTIQRTQQEDSAVYLCASSPGGSRAIQYFGAGTRLSVL.